This entry describes one T cell receptor (beta chain). The entry originates in a study of blood T cells in healthy people across ages. This CDR3 contains 12 residues. V was cut by 8 bases and J by 4 bases, with 7 bases left in between. The germline gives CDR1 KGHDR, CDR2 SFDVKD. Through a sample-barcoded 5' primer and a J-beta primer mix, a second PCR was run for roughly 7 to 11 cycles. TCRdb re-called the 5' RACE reads through MiXCR, storing one row per CDR3 protein. The table lists around 970,000 distinct CDR3 sequences, roughly half of them singletons, with about 21% in the top ten. The sample taken for sequencing was blood. The clonotype was recovered from a woman aged 60-75 years in good health. The chain joins TRBV24-1 to TRBJ2-2; D is unresolved. The CDR3 DNA reads as TGTGCCACCAAGGGCGGCACCGGGGAGCTGTTTTTT. As protein: CATKGGTGELFF.